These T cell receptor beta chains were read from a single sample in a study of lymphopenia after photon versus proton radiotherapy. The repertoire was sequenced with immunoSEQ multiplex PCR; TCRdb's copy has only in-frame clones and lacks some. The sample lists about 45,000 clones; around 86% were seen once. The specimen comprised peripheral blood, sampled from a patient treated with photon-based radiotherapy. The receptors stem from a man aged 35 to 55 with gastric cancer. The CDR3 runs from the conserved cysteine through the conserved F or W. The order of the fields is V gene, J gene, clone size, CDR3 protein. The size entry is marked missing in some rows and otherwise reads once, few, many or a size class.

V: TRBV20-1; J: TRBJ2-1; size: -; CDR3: CSASRPDEQFF
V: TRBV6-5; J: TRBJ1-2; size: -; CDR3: CASKGQLYGYTF
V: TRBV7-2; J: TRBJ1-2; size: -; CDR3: CASSLAVRDGYTF
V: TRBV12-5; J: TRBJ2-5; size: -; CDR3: CASGLGREGTQETQYF
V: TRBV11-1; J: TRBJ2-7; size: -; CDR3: CASSPDRIRSYEQYF
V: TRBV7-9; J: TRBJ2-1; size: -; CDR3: CASSLGTGANEQFF
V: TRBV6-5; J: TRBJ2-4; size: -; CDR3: CASSYDTKNIQYF
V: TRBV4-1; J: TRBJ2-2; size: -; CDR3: CASSPTSGGVTGELFF
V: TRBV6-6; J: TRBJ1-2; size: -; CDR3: CASSPIGFPAGYTF
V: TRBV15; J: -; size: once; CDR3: CATSRSDPPGEQYF
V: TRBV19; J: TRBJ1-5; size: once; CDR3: CASSTGHDRVSQPQHF
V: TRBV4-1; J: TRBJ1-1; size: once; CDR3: CASSQWGPRATEAFF
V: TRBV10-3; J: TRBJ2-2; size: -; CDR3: CAISEPDRNTGELFF
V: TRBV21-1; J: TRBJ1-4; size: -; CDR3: CASGDRDRAGEKLFF
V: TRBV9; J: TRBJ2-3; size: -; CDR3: CASSTNRVADTQYF
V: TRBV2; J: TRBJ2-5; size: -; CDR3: CASSRGPMQTQYF
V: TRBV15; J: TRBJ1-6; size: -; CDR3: CATSTTGSSPLHF
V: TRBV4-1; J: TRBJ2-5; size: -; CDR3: CASSQERGVGTQYF
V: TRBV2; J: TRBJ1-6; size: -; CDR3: CASRGTRDMSYNSPLHF
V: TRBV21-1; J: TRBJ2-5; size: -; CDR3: CASSKVNRDRARETQYF
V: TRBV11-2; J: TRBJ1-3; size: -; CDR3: CASLGWGNTIYF
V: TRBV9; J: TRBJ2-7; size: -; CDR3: CASGVGPTYEQYF
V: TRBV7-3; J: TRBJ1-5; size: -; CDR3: CASSVDNQPQHF
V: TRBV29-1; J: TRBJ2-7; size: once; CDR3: CSVQSGSPYEQYF
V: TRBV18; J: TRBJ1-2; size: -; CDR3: CASSPPAGAYGYTF
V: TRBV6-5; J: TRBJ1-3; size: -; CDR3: CASSYRTGPLGNTIYF
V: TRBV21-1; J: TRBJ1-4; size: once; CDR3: CASPPWGEKLFF
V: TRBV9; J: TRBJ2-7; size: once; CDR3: CASSVQGNSYEQYF
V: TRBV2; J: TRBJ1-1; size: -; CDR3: CASSLRGGGERAFF
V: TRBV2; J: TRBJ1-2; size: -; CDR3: CASSVRQGTYGYTF
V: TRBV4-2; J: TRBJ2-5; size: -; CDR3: CASSQDSGGDDQETQYF
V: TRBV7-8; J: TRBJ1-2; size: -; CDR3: CASSLALGGNYGYTF
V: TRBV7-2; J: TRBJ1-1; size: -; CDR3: CASSLPRPPANTEAFF
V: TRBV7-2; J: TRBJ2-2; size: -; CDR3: CASSDRDWNTGELFF
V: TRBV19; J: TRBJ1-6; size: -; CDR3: CASSEQGGSYNSPLHF
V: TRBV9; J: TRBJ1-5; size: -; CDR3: CASSGENSNQPQHF
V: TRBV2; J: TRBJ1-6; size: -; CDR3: CASLGQAAYSPLHF
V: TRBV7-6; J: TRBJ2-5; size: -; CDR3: CASRFGSEETQYF
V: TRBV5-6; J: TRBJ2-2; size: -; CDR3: CASSFGTGGTGELFF
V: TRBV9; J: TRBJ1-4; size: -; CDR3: CASSVDPAGGVEKLFF
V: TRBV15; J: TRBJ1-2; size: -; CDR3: CATSSRTGGIYGYTF
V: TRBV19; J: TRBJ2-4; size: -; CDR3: CASSIGLDNIQYF
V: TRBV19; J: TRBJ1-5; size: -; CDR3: CASSLTPGQPQHF
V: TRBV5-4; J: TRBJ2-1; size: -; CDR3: CASSIGQGSSYNEQFF
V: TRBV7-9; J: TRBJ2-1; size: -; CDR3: CASSLPRGNEQFF
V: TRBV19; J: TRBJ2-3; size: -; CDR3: CASLKSGGSTDTQYF
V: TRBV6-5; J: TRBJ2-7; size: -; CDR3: CASSWDRLGSEQYF
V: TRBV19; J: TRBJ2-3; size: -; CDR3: CASSIAGTDTQYF
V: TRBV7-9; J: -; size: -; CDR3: CASSLQGNEQYF
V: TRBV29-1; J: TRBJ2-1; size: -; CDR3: CSVSSSRGYNEQFF
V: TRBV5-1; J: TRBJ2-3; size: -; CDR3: CASSLRGVGADTQYF
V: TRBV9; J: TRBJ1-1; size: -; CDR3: CASSPPQGGNTEAFF
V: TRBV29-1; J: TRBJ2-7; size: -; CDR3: CSVGREGYEQYF